Following are 6 T cell receptor beta chains from one sample sequenced in a study of cytomegalovirus exposure and HLA in healthy donors. Assay: immunoSEQ multiplex PCR; the TCRdb copy retains only in-frame clones and omits some. This sample carries approximately 210,000 clones, about 83% of them seen once, and the ten largest clones take over 1.1%. The specimen was PBMCs. The source is a woman aged 18-29 years in good health and CMV-seronegative.

This chain uses TRBV11-2 with TRBJ2-7; 7 bases map to TRBD2. V lost 1 base to trimming and J lost 5 bases; unmatched junction nucleotides: 8. CDR3 length: 15 amino acids. Germline V gene data show CDR1 as SGHAT and CDR2 as FQNNGV. CDR3 protein: CASSLVMGGTHEQYF. The CDR3 nucleotides read TGTGCCAGCAGCTTAGTGATGGGGGGGACCCACGAGCAGTACTTC.

The chain couples TRBV10-1 to TRBJ1-1, with D possibly matching TRBD1 (6 bases). From germline, CDR1 is WNHNN and CDR2 SYGVQD (reference sequence). The CDR3 length is 13 residues. Between the trimmed V and J ends, which lost 2 bases and 8 bases, there was a span of 12 bases. The CDR3 region has the DNA TGCGCCAGCAGTGAGGCACGGACAGCCGAAGCTTTCTTT. Translating gives CASSEARTAEAFF.

The V and J genes are TRBV9 and TRBJ1-4, with TRBD1 matching over 10 bases. V dropped 0 bases and J dropped 8; count of bases not matched to a gene: 4. The CDR3 spans 15 residues. Germline values: CDR1 SGDLS, CDR2 YYNGEE. The CDR3 loop is CASSVAGTGAEKLFF. In DNA form, the CDR3 reads TGTGCCAGCAGCGTAGCCGGGACAGGGGCAGAAAAACTGTTTTTT.

This chain links TRBV5-4 with TRBJ1-1; 9 bases line up with TRBD1. V lost 4 bases, J lost 10 bases, and 2 bases stayed unmatched. This CDR3 has 11 residues. The germline gives CDR1 SGHNT, CDR2 YYREEE (reference sequence). CDR3 sequence (DNA): TGTGCCAGCAGCCACAGGGGGCTAGCTTTCTTT. It codes for CASSHRGLAFF.

The rearrangement uses TRBV5-4 and TRBJ2-5; 7 bases agree with TRBD1. V dropped 4 bases and J dropped 5; count of bases not matched to a gene: 11. The germline gives CDR1 SGHNT, CDR2 YYREEE (reference sequence). This CDR3 is built from 15 residues. The CDR3 region is CASSGGERGRETQYF. The CDR3 region has the DNA TGTGCCAGCAGCGGGGGAGAGAGGGGGCGGGAGACCCAGTACTTC.

This chain uses TRBV7-9 with TRBJ2-7, with D possibly TRBD1 on 5 matching bases. The germline V and J ends were trimmed by 2 bases and 2 bases, with 10 bases remaining between them. CDR1 and CDR2 from the germline V gene are SEHNR and FQNEAQ (reference sequence). This CDR3 has 14 amino acids. The CDR3 spells CASSLMGQTYEQYF. The CDR3 nucleotides are TGTGCCAGCAGCTTAATGGGGCAGACCTACGAGCAGTACTTC.